The 14 T cell receptor beta chains presented below share a single source sample, sequenced in a study of blood T cell repertoires in COVID-19. This table comes from immunoSEQ multiplex PCR, and its TCRdb copy is limited to in-frame clones, with some not included. The table lists around 300,000 clones, roughly 90% of them singletons, with 0.94% in the top ten. What was sequenced was peripheral blood. These receptors were obtained from a woman in her forties who had recovered from COVID-19.

The rearrangement uses TRBV4-2 and TRBJ2-7; D remains ambiguous. The CDR3 extends over 15 amino acids. CDR1 and CDR2 (germline): LGHNA, YNFKEQ. The germline V and J ends were trimmed by 4 bases and 0 bases, with 13 bases remaining between them. CDR3 coding DNA: TGTGCCAGCAGCCCCACGTCCGGCGGCTCCTACGAGCAGTACTTC. Protein product: CASSPTSGGSYEQYF.

CDR3 bases: TGTGCCAGCAGCTTAGCCCAGGGCTATGGCTACACCTTC. Encoded protein: CASSLAQGYGYTF. This chain joins TRBV7-6 and TRBJ1-2; D may be TRBD1 (5 bases). The CDR3 has 13 residues. V was pared by 0 bases and J by 4 bases, with 6 bases between. CDR1 and CDR2 (germline): SGHVS, FNYEAQ. Filled out from reference TRBV7-6 and TRBJ1-2, the complete variable domain reads GAGVSQSPRYKVTKRGQDVALRCDPISGHVSLYWYRQALGQGPEFLTYFNYEAQQDKSGLPNDRFSAERPEGSISTLTIQRTEQRDSAMYRCASSLAQGYGYTFGSGTRLTVV.

This sequence joins TRBV5-1 and TRBJ1-1; 8 positions agree with TRBD1. This CDR3 has 14 amino acids. V trimming: 6 bases; J trimming: 3 bases; junction bases outside the gene matches: 7. From germline, CDR1 is SGHRS and CDR2 YFSETQ. CDR3 region: CASTSGQAHTEAFF. CDR3 nucleotides: TGCGCCAGCACTTCGGGACAGGCCCACACTGAAGCTTTCTTT. Full variable domain (rest looked up from reference TRBV5-1 and TRBJ1-1): KAGVTQTPRYLIKTRGQQVTLSCSPISGHRSVSWYQQTPGQGLQFLFEYFSETQRNKGNFPGRFSGRQFSNSRSEMNVSTLELGDSALYLCASTSGQAHTEAFFGQGTRLTVV.

The rearrangement joins TRBV27 to TRBJ2-3; D is perhaps TRBD2 (6 bases). Between the trimmed V and J ends, which lost 2 bases and 8 bases, there was a span of 14 bases. Germline V gene data show CDR1 as MNHEY and CDR2 as SMNVEV (reference sequence). This CDR3 has 14 amino acids. This CDR3 reads CASSLAEGGRTQYF. The DNA of the CDR3 is TGTGCCAGCAGTTTAGCCGAGGGAGGACGTACGCAGTATTTT.

CDR3 residues: CASSLPPGDTQYF. In DNA, the CDR3 is TGTGCCAGCAGCTTACCCCCGGGAGATACGCAGTATTTT. V usage is TRBV7-8 and J usage is TRBJ2-3; no clear D. V was pared by 2 bases and J by 5 bases, with 8 bases between. The CDR3 spans 13 residues. CDR1 SGHVS and CDR2 FQNEAQ come from the germline V gene.

The gene calls are TRBV3-1 (or the pseudogene TRBV3-2) and TRBJ2-1, with 7 positions matching TRBD2. Germline V gene lookup returns CDR1 LGHDT and CDR2 YNNKEL (reference sequence). V lost 3 bases, J lost 3 bases, and 2 bases stayed unmatched. The CDR3 totals 14 residues. The CDR3 protein is CASSQRTSYNEQFF. The CDR3 bases are TGTGCCAGCAGCCAGAGGACTAGCTACAATGAGCAGTTCTTC.

The chain couples TRBV19 to TRBJ1-3; D possibly corresponds to TRBD1 (6 bases). The germline V gene encodes CDR1 LNHDA and CDR2 SQIVND (reference sequence). The V end lost 5 bases, the J end lost 4 bases, and 12 bases lay between the germline ends. The CDR3 is made up of 14 amino acids. The CDR3 bases are TGTGCCAGTAGTTTACAGGGAACCGGAAACACCATATATTTT. The encoded protein is CASSLQGTGNTIYF. Full variable domain (missing parts from reference TRBV19 and TRBJ1-3): DGGITQSPKYLFRKEGQNVTLSCEQNLNHDAMYWYRQDPGQGLRLIYYSQIVNDFQKGDIAEGYSVSREKKESFPLTVTSAQKNPTAFYLCASSLQGTGNTIYFGEGSWLTVV.

The chain carries TRBV12-5 and TRBJ2-1; TRBD2 matches 15 bases. The V gene end was trimmed by 0 bases and the J gene end by 1 base; junction bases not matched to a gene: 10. The CDR3 is made up of 21 amino acids. From germline, CDR1 is LGHNT and CDR2 FRNRAP. This CDR3 reads CASGLVPLPGLAGGSYNEQFF. The CDR3, as DNA: TGTGCTAGTGGTTTGGTACCCCTCCCGGGACTAGCGGGAGGATCCTACAATGAGCAGTTCTTC.

In its sample, this clone was seen once. The V and J genes are TRBV27 and TRBJ1-2, with TRBD1 identical over 7 bases. Germline loops: CDR1 MNHEY, CDR2 SMNVEV (reference sequence). The V segment lost 0 bases and the J segment 4 bases; nucleotides outside the gene matches: 8. CDR3 size: 16 residues. CDR3 sequence (DNA): TGTGCCAGCAGTTTATCCCCAGGGGGTGGGGTCTATGGCTACACCTTC. Protein product: CASSLSPGGGVYGYTF.

The chain links TRBV15 to TRBJ2-5; 12 nucleotides align to TRBD1. Trimming removed 5 bases from V and 4 bases from J; junction bases left unmatched: 8. CDR1 and CDR2 (germline): LNHNV, YYDKDF (reference sequence). CDR3 length: 16 residues. The CDR3 spells CATSGRDRGLGETQYF. The CDR3 region has the DNA TGTGCCACCAGCGGAAGGGACAGGGGGCTTGGAGAGACCCAGTACTTC.

The chain is built from TRBV7-3 and TRBJ2-1; 7 bases match TRBD2. J was trimmed by 6 bases and V by 5 bases; bases with no gene match: 10. Germline assignment: CDR1 SGHTA and CDR2 FQGTGA. This CDR3 has 15 amino acids. The chain's CDR3 is CASSRGTNSLNEQFF. The CDR3 nucleotides are TGTGCCAGCAGCCGCGGGACTAACTCCCTCAATGAGCAGTTCTTC.

V usage is TRBV11-2 and J usage is TRBJ2-1, with 7 bases that match TRBD1. The germline CDR1 and CDR2 sequences are SGHAT and FQNNGV. The junction had 10 bases not matched to a gene; V was cut back by 2 bases and J by 3 bases. The CDR3 is made up of 17 amino acids. DNA for the CDR3: TGTGCCAGCAGCTTAACGGCGAGTCCAGGGGGCTACAATGAGCAGTTCTTC. Amino acid sequence: CASSLTASPGGYNEQFF.

This chain links TRBV18 with TRBJ2-1; 9 bases fit TRBD2. CDR1 and CDR2 from the germline V gene are KGHSH and LQKENI. V was pared by 3 bases and J by 6 bases, with 6 bases of the junction left unmatched. The CDR3 has 15 amino acids. In nucleotides, the CDR3 is TGTGCCAGCTCACCTAGCGGGAGCAATGCCAATGAGCAGTTCTTC. Translating gives CASSPSGSNANEQFF.

V is TRBV18 and J is TRBJ1-5, with a weak D call TRBD1 (6 bases). Between the trimmed V and J ends, which lost 2 bases and 1 base, there was a span of 12 bases. The CDR3 totals 16 residues. Germline values: CDR1 KGHSH, CDR2 LQKENI. The CDR3 loop is CASSPNRDRSNQPQHF. As DNA, the CDR3 is TGTGCCAGCTCACCAAACAGGGATAGAAGCAATCAGCCCCAGCATTTT. The whole variable domain, remainder taken from reference TRBV18 and TRBJ1-5, is NAGVMQNPRHLVRRRGQEARLRCSPMKGHSHVYWYRQLPEEGLKFMVYLQKENIIDESGMPKERFSAEFPKEGPSILRIQQVVRGDSAAYFCASSPNRDRSNQPQHFGDGTRLSIL.